This TCR beta chain was captured in a study of T cell responses to AZD1222 COVID-19 vaccine. Study background: Pooled together were second doses at about 4 or about 12 weeks.

The protocol was immunoSEQ multiplex PCR, while the TCRdb copy is restricted to in-frame clones and leaves out a portion. The sample includes approximately 150,000 clones, around 90% of them seen just once. V gave up 4 bases and J gave up 4 bases, with 17 bases separating them. CDR3 length: 15 amino acids. The germline CDR1 and CDR2 sequences are SGHDT and YYEEEE. A word on this clone: As yet, its antigen is unknown.

Study-level findings and limits: Spike-specific TCR breadth and depth rose after two AZD1222 doses.

The J gene is TRBJ1-1, the V gene TRBV5-6; D perhaps matches TRBD1 (6 bases). This clonotype was sampled from an adult in good health. The sequences come from peripheral blood, collected on day 0 of AZD1222 vaccination. The CDR3 sequence is CASSLSGGRGTEAFF. The DNA for the CDR3 is TGTGCCAGCAGCCTGAGCGGGGGGCGAGGCACTGAAGCTTTCTTT.